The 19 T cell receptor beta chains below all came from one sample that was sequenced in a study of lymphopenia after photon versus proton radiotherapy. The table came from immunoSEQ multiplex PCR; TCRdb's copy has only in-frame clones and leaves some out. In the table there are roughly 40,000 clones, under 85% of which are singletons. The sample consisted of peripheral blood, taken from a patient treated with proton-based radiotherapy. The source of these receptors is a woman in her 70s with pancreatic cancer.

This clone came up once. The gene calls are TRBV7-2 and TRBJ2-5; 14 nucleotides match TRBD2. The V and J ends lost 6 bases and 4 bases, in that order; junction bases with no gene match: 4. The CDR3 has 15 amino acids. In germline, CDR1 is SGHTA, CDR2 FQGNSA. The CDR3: CASRKGLAGVETQYF. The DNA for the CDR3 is TGTGCCAGCAGAAAGGGACTAGCGGGAGTAGAGACCCAGTACTTC.

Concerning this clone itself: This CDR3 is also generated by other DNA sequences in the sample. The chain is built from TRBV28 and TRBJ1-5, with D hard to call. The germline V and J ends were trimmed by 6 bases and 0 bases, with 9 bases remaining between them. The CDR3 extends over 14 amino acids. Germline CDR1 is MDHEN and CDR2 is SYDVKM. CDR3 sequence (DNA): TGTGCCAGCAGCTCGGACCCTAGCAATCAGCCCCAGCATTTT. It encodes CASSSDPSNQPQHF.

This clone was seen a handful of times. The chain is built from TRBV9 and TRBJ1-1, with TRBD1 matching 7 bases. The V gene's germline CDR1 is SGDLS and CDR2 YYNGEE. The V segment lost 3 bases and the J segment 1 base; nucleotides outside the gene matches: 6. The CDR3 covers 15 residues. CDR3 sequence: CASSARDRQNTEAFF. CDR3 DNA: TGTGCCAGCAGCGCCCGGGACAGACAGAACACTGAAGCTTTCTTT.

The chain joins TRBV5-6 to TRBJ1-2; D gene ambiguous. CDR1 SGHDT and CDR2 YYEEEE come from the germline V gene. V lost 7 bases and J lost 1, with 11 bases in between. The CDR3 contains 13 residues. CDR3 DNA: TGTGCCAGCGGACCGTATGGTAACTATGGCTACACCTTC. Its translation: CASGPYGNYGYTF.

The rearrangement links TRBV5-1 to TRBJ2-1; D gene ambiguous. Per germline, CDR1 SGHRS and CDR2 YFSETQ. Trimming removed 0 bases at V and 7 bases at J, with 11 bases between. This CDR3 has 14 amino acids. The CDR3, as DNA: TGCGCCAGCAGCTTGGGTGGGCCAAATAATGAGCAGTTCTTC. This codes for CASSLGGPNNEQFF.

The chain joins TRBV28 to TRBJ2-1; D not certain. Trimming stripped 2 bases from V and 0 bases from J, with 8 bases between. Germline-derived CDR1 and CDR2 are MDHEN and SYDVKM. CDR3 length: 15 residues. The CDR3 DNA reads TGTGCCAGCAGTTTAAGAGAAATCTCCTACAATGAGCAGTTCTTC. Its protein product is CASSLREISYNEQFF.

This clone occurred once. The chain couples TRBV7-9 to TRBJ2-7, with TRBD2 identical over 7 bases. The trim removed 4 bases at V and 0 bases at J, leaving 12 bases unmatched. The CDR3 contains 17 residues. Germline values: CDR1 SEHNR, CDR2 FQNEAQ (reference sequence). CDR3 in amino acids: CASSSRNLAESSYEQYF. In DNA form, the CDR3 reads TGTGCCAGCAGCTCTCGTAATCTAGCGGAAAGCTCCTACGAGCAGTACTTC.

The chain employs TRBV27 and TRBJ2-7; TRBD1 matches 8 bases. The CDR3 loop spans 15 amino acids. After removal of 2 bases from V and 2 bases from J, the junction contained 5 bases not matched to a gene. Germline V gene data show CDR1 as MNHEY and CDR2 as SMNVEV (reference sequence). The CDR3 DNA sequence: TGTGCCAGCAGTTTACACGGACAGGGTGCCTACGAGCAGTACTTC. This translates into CASSLHGQGAYEQYF.

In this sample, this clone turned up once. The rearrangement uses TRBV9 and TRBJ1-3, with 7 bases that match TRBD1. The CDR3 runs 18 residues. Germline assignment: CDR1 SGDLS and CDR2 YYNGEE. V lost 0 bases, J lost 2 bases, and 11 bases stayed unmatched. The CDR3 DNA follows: TGTGCCAGCAGCGTAGGTTCCCGGGGGGGACAGCCTGGAAACACCATATATTTT. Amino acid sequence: CASSVGSRGGQPGNTIYF.

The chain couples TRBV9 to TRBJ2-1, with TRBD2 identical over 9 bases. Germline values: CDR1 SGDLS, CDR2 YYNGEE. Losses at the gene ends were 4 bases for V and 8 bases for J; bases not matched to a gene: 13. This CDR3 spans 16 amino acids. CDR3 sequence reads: CASSPRSSGIGDEQFF. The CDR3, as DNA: TGTGCCAGCAGCCCCCGCTCTAGCGGGATAGGAGATGAGCAGTTCTTC.

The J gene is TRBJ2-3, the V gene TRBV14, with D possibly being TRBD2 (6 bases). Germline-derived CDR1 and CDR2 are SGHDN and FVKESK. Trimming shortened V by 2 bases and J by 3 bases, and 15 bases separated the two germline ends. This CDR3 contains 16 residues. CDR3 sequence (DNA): TGTGCCAGCAGCCAAATTCGGGAGCGAAGGACAGATACGCAGTATTTT. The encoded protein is CASSQIRERRTDTQYF.

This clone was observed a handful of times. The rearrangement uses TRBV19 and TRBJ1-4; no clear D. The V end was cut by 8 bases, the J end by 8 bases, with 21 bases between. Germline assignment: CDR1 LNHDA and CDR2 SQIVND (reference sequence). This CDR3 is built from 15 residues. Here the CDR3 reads CASQTTGPGLEKLFF. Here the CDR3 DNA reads TGTGCCAGTCAAACTACCGGGCCTGGATTAGAAAAACTGTTTTTT.

CDR3 DNA sequence: TGTGCCAGCAGCCCCACAGGGGCTCTAGAGACCCAGTACTTC. Amino acid sequence: CASSPTGALETQYF. This chain uses TRBV7-2 with TRBJ2-5; 7 bases line up with TRBD1. This CDR3 is built from 14 residues. Germline CDR1 reads SGHTA; CDR2 reads FQGNSA. V trimming: 5 bases; J trimming: 4 bases; junction bases outside the gene matches: 7.

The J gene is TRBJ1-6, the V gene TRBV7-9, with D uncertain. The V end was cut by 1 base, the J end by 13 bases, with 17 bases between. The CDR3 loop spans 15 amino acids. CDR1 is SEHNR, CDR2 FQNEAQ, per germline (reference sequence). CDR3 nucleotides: TGTGCCAGCAGCTTAGGGGAGGTGCCCCGTGTCCCCCTCCACTTT. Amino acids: CASSLGEVPRVPLHF.

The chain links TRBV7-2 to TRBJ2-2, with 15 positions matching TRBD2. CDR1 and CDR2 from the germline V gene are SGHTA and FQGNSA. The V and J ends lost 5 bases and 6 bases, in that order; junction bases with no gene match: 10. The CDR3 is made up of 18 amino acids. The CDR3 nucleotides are TGTGCCAGCAGCCCTCCGGGACTAGCGGGAGGTCCCGCCGGGGAGCTGTTTTTT. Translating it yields CASSPPGLAGGPAGELFF.

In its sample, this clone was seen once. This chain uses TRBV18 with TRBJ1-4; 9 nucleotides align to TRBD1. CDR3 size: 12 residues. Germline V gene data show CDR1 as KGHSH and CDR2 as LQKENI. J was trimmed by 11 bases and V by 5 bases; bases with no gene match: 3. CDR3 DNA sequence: TGTGCCAGCTCAACCGGGACAGGGAAACTGTTTTTT. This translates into CASSTGTGKLFF.

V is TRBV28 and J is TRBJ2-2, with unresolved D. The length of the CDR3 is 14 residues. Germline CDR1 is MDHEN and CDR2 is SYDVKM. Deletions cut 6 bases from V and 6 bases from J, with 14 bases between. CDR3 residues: CASRPPRPPGELFF. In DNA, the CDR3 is TGTGCCAGCAGACCTCCTAGGCCCCCCGGGGAGCTGTTTTTT.

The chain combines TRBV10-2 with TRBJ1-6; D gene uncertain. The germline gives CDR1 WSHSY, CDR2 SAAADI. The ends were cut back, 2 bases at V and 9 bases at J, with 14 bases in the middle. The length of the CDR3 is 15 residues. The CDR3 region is CASSEGSGRGSPLHF. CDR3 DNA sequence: TGCGCCAGCAGTGAGGGGTCCGGCCGGGGTTCACCCCTCCACTTT.

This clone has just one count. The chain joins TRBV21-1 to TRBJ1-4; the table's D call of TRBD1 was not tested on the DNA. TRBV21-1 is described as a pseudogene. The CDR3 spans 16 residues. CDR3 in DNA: TGTGCCAGCAGCAAAGGCGCCGGGACAGGGGTCGAAAAACTGTTTTTT. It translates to CASSKGAGTGVEKLFF.